Described below is a single T cell receptor beta chain sequence and its context. Its antigen remains unknown. Data came from immunoSEQ multiplex PCR; TCRdb stores just in-frame clones and leaves some out. Among about 200,000 clones listed, over 65% were seen once. The record originates from a study of cytotoxic CD8 clonotypes in ibrutinib-treated CLL. Study summary: In all, about a dozen patients were relapsed/refractory, some 15 were treatment-naive and 17 were IGHV unmutated. General study points: Clonotypes that were public were uncommon, and they contracted or stayed stable on treatment. In sustained-remission versus progressing patients, sampling times differed.

With V trimmed by 7 bases and J by 6 bases, 12 bases remained unmatched. Germline CDR1 and CDR2: LNHDA and SQIVND (reference sequence). This CDR3 comprises 15 residues. The TCR sequence derives from a human donor with chronic lymphocytic leukemia. Material: PBMCs, obtained after 12 months of ibrutinib treatment. J is TRBJ1-5 and V is TRBV19, with 7 bases aligning to TRBD1. In DNA, the CDR3 is TGTGCCAGTATCCCATTTCCGGGACAGCTTCAGCCCCAGCATTTT. Its translation: CASIPFPGQLQPQHF.